Given below is one TCR beta chain in context. Its antigen specificity is not known. Base qualities are not provided; no much larger clone lies one nucleotide away. The data stem from a study of T cells in narcolepsy listed by TCRdb under 2018. Regarding the research as a whole: The study enrolled patients with narcolepsy type 1 or type 2 (NT1, NT2) together with healthy control donors. To look for autoreactive T cells in narcolepsy patients that target self-antigens of hypocretin neurons (hypocretin, TRIB2), the study used TCR Vbeta sequencing to follow clonotypes in blood and CSF. Broad study findings and their caveats: Autoreactive clonotypes were reported to be detected serially in the blood of the same patients and of different patients, but not in the blood of healthy controls. Some blood memory CD4+ repertoires from patients and controls contained no sequences matching autoreactive T cell clones. In plots comparing CSF and blood CD4+ T cell clonotypes from the same patient, HCRT-specific and TRIB2-specific autoreactive clonotypes were highlighted. Numbers of sequenced blood memory CD4+ clonotypes were comparable, with averages of about 39,494 in patients and approximately 30,000 in controls.

The receptor library was made with the immunoSEQ multiplex PCR assay. TCRdb obtained this table from immuneACCESS and retained in-frame rearrangements with V and J assigned. These tables miss some clones; where compared with another copy, unresolved V genes account for less than half of the shortfall, and the remainder is unexplained. This sample holds fewer than 35,000 clones; roughly four fifths were observed only once. The ten largest clones add up to less than 3% of the sample. For TCR Vbeta sequencing, memory CD4+ T cells were sorted ex vivo from the peripheral blood of narcolepsy patients and healthy controls. Its CDR3 holds 15 amino acids, cysteine through phenylalanine. The retained sequence is limited to the CDR3, 45 bases, with the frame set at the first base. Cut back by 6 bases and 3 bases, the V and J ends lie 14 bases apart. As encoded in the germline V gene, CDR1 is MNHEY while CDR2 is SVGAGI.

This TCR came from a human donor with narcolepsy. Sequenced: CD45RA- memory CD4+ T cells from PBMCs. The label giving this sample's cell subset or site can be read as: memory T cells sorted ex vivo from peripheral blood. The chain is made from TRBV6-5 and TRBJ2-2, with a tentative D call of TRBD1 or TRBD2, each matching 5 bases. Read as DNA, the sequence is TGTGCCAGCAGGATTCCGGGACGGGACACCGGGGAGCTGTTTTTT. Its protein reads: CASRIPGRDTGELFF.